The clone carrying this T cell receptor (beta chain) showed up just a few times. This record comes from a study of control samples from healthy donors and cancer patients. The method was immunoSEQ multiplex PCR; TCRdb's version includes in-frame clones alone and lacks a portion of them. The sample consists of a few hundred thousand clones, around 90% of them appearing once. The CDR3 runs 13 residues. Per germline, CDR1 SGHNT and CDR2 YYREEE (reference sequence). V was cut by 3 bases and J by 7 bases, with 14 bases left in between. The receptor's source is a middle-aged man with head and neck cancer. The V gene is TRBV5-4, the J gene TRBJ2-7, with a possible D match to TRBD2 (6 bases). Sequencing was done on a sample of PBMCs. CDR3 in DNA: TGTGCCAGCAGCTATACGGGACTCGGGGAGCAGTACTTC. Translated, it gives CASSYTGLGEQYF. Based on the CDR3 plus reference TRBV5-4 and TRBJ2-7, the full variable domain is ETGVTQSPTHLIKTRGQQVTLRCSSQSGHNTVSWYQQALGQGPQFIFQYYREEENGRGNFPPRFSGLQFPNYSSELNVNALELDDSALYLCASSYTGLGEQYFGPGTRLTVT.